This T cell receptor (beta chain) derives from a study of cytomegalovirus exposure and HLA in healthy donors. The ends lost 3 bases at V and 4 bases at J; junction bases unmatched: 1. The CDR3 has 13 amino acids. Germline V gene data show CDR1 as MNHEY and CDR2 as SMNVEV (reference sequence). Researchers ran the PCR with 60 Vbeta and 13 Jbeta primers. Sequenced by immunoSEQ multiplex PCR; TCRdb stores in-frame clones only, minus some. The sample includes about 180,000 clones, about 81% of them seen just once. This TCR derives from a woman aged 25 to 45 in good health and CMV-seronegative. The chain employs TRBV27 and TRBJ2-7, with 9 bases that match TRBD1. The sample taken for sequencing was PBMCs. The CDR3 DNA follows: TGTGCCAGCAGTTTTGACAGGGGGTACGAGCAGTACTTC. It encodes CASSFDRGYEQYF.